These 24 T cell receptor beta chains were all obtained from the same sample, sequenced in a study of blood T cell repertoires in COVID-19. TCRdb's table, derived via immunoSEQ multiplex PCR, lists solely in-frame clones and lacks some. The sample lists roughly 330,000 clones; around 84% were seen once. Sample: PBMCs or T cells enriched from blood (not recorded which). The receptors were gathered from a woman aged 18-35 years who had recovered from COVID-19.

V usage is TRBV19 and J usage is TRBJ1-1; D is ambiguous. Germline loops: CDR1 LNHDA, CDR2 SQIVND (reference sequence). CDR3 size: 14 residues. The V gene lost 7 bases and the J gene lost 4 bases, with 16 bases spanning the gap. The CDR3 spells CASTFDTGSTEAFF. The CDR3 DNA is TGTGCCAGTACCTTCGACACGGGAAGCACTGAAGCTTTCTTT.

This chain links TRBV14 with TRBJ1-2; maybe TRBD1 (6 bases). The germline V and J ends were trimmed by 4 bases and 6 bases, with 12 bases remaining between them. Germline assignment: CDR1 SGHDN and CDR2 FVKESK. This CDR3 has 13 residues. The chain's CDR3 is CASSRIQGDGYTF. DNA of the CDR3: TGTGCCAGCAGCCGAATACAGGGTGATGGCTACACCTTC.

The rearrangement links TRBV2 to TRBJ2-7, with TRBD1 as a possible D gene (6 bases). This CDR3 has 13 residues. The V gene's germline CDR1 is SNHLY and CDR2 FYNNEI. Trimming cost V 4 bases and J 1 base, with 8 bases left between them. The CDR3 region is CASSVGQSYEQYF. The DNA of the CDR3 is TGTGCCAGCAGTGTAGGACAGTCCTACGAGCAGTACTTC.

This sequence joins TRBV28 and TRBJ1-5; 7 nucleotides line up with TRBD1. There are 15 residues in the CDR3. J lost 6 bases, V lost 1 base, and 6 bases had no gene match. Germline loops: CDR1 MDHEN, CDR2 SYDVKM. This chain's CDR3 is CASSLSQGFAQPQHF. CDR3 nucleotides: TGTGCCAGCAGTTTATCACAGGGGTTTGCTCAGCCCCAGCATTTT.

The chain combines TRBV18 with TRBJ1-3, with D hard to call. CDR3 length equals 14 residues. The germline V gene has CDR1 KGHSH and CDR2 LQKENI. Deletions cut 2 bases from V and 0 bases from J, with 5 bases between. CDR3 protein: CASSPENSGNTIYF. In nucleotides, the CDR3 is TGTGCCAGCTCACCAGAGAACTCTGGAAACACCATATATTTT.

The V call is TRBV7-8, the J call TRBJ2-5; 8 positions match TRBD1. With 6 bases clipped from V and 3 bases from J, the junction kept 12 bases outside the gene matches. The CDR3 runs 16 residues. CDR1 SGHVS and CDR2 FQNEAQ come from the germline V gene. CDR3 in amino acids: CASRSEARGREETQYF. DNA for the CDR3: TGTGCCAGCAGGTCGGAAGCCAGGGGGCGCGAAGAGACCCAGTACTTC.

This clone was picked up a small number of times. As DNA, the CDR3 is TGTGCCAGCATCGACACCTGGGCTGCCCCCGGGGAGCTGTTTTTT. Its translation: CASIDTWAAPGELFF. The chain joins TRBV25-1 to TRBJ2-2; D call uncertain. Germline CDR1 reads MGHDK; CDR2 reads SYGVNS. Trimming removed 7 bases from V and 6 bases from J, with 18 bases in between. The CDR3 consists of 15 residues. Full variable domain (outside the CDR3, taken from reference TRBV25-1 and TRBJ2-2): EADIYQTPRYLVIGTGKKITLECSQTMGHDKMYWYQQDPGMELHLIHYSYGVNSTEKGDLSSESTVSRIRTEHFPLTLESARPSHTSQYLCASIDTWAAPGELFFGEGSRLTVL.

The chain uses TRBV5-1 and TRBJ1-1; D is perhaps TRBD1 (5 bases). CDR1 is SGHRS and CDR2 is YFSETQ in the germline V gene. V gave up 3 bases and J gave up 2 bases, with 8 bases separating them. This CDR3 comprises 13 residues. The CDR3 sequence: CASSWGVNTEAFF. In nucleotides, the CDR3 is TGCGCCAGCAGCTGGGGGGTAAACACTGAAGCTTTCTTT.

The V gene is TRBV2, the J gene TRBJ1-2; D may be TRBD1 (6 bases). The CDR3 runs to 13 residues. Trimming took 8 bases from V and 2 from J, leaving 12 bases between them. Germline assignment: CDR1 SNHLY and CDR2 FYNNEI. The CDR3 region is CASRTARNYGYTF. CDR3 in DNA: TGTGCCAGCCGGACAGCCCGGAACTATGGCTACACCTTC. The complete variable domain, with remaining parts taken from reference TRBV2 and TRBJ1-2, reads EPEVTQTPSHQVTQMGQEVILRCVPISNHLYFYWYRQILGQKVEFLVSFYNNEISEKSEIFDDQFSVERPDGSNFTLKIRSTKLEDSAMYFCASRTARNYGYTFGSGTRLTVV.

This clone was observed once. This rearrangement joins TRBV24-1 to TRBJ2-5; TRBD1 agrees at 8 bases. Per germline, CDR1 KGHDR and CDR2 SFDVKD. The J segment lost 4 bases and the V segment lost 5 bases, leaving 5 bases of the junction unmatched. This CDR3 is built from 14 residues. CDR3 in DNA: TGTGCCACCAGTGTCCCAGGGGGCCCAGAGACCCAGTACTTC. Amino acids: CATSVPGGPETQYF.

This sequence joins TRBV7-6 and TRBJ1-3; weak D call: TRBD1 (6 bases). CDR1 is SGHVS and CDR2 is FNYEAQ in the germline V gene. Trimming pared 5 bases from V and 4 bases from J, leaving 18 bases between. The CDR3 is made up of 16 amino acids. CDR3 in amino acids: CASSPGGGGTGNTIYF. In nucleotides, the CDR3 is TGTGCCAGCAGCCCCGGTGGGGGGGGGACAGGAAACACCATATATTTT. Looking up the rest from reference TRBV7-6 and TRBJ1-3 gives the full variable domain: GAGVSQSPRYKVTKRGQDVALRCDPISGHVSLYWYRQALGQGPEFLTYFNYEAQQDKSGLPNDRFSAERPEGSISTLTIQRTEQRDSAMYRCASSPGGGGTGNTIYFGEGSWLTVV.

The CDR3 spells CASHNTRTGILSGANVLTF. The CDR3 region has the DNA TGCGCCAGCCATAACACCCGGACAGGTATCCTCTCTGGGGCCAACGTCCTGACTTTC. The chain employs TRBV5-1 and TRBJ2-6, with 7 positions matching TRBD1. This CDR3 spans 19 amino acids. Germline lookup yields CDR1 SGHRS and CDR2 YFSETQ. V lost 7 bases to trimming and J lost 0 bases; unmatched junction nucleotides: 16.

V and J are TRBV27 and TRBJ2-5; 11 bases are shared with TRBD2. V dropped 9 bases and J dropped 5; count of bases not matched to a gene: 11. There are 15 residues in the CDR3. The germline CDR1 and CDR2 sequences are MNHEY and SMNVEV (reference sequence). The CDR3: CASRGLAGGFETQYF. The CDR3 DNA reads TGTGCCAGTAGGGGTCTAGCGGGGGGCTTCGAGACCCAGTACTTC.

The chain couples TRBV13 to TRBJ1-3; 7 positions match TRBD1. Looked up from germline, CDR1 is PRHDT and CDR2 is FYEKMQ (reference sequence). The CDR3 is 14 residues long. V lost 5 bases and J lost 4; bases outside the gene matches: 5. CDR3 bases: TGTGCCAGCAGCCAACAGGGGTCAGGAAACACCATATATTTT. Translating it yields CASSQQGSGNTIYF.

The V gene is TRBV6-1, the J gene TRBJ2-3; 9 bases fit TRBD2. CDR3 length equals 15 residues. The J segment lost 4 bases and the V segment lost 1 base, leaving 3 bases of the junction unmatched. From germline, CDR1 is MNHNS and CDR2 SASEGT. CDR3 region: CASSEVGGGADTQYF. The CDR3 bases are TGTGCCAGCAGTGAAGTAGGCGGGGGGGCAGATACGCAGTATTTT.

For the CDR3, the DNA is TGCAGTGCTAGTGCCAGCCTAGACACAGATACGCAGTATTTT. It specifies CSASASLDTDTQYF. The chain links TRBV20-1 to TRBJ2-3; D is uncertain. The CDR3 contains 14 residues. Germline V lookup: CDR1 DFQATT, CDR2 SNEGSKA (reference sequence). Trimming removed 3 bases at V and 2 bases at J, with 12 bases between.

The chain links TRBV9 to TRBJ2-1, with 11 bases lining up with TRBD2. The length of the CDR3 is 17 residues. Germline lookup yields CDR1 SGDLS and CDR2 YYNGEE. The V and J ends lost 4 bases and 4 bases, in that order; junction bases with no gene match: 10. In DNA, the CDR3 is TGTGCCAGCAGCCCCCCTAGCGGGAGGATAGAATACAATGAGCAGTTCTTC. Its protein product is CASSPPSGRIEYNEQFF.

The chain couples TRBV5-4 to TRBJ2-5; 7 bases align to TRBD1. The germline V gene has CDR1 SGHNT and CDR2 YYREEE (reference sequence). The CDR3 sequence is 15 residues long. The V segment lost 4 bases and the J segment 7 bases; nucleotides outside the gene matches: 13. The CDR3 region is CASSPRGQSTGTQYF. For the CDR3, the DNA is TGTGCCAGCAGCCCCCGGGGACAGTCGACAGGGACCCAGTACTTC. Combining the CDR3 with reference TRBV5-4 and TRBJ2-5 gives the whole variable domain ETGVTQSPTHLIKTRGQQVTLRCSSQSGHNTVSWYQQALGQGPQFIFQYYREEENGRGNFPPRFSGLQFPNYSSELNVNALELDDSALYLCASSPRGQSTGTQYFGPGTRLLVL.

This clone was detected once. The V and J genes are TRBV6-1 and TRBJ2-4; D remains unclear. Germline lookup yields CDR1 MNHNS and CDR2 SASEGT. This CDR3 is built from 13 residues. Trimming removed 1 base from V and 4 bases from J, with 5 bases in between. The CDR3 DNA reads TGTGCCAGCAGTGAAGTTCAGAAAAACATTCAGTACTTC. Translated, it gives CASSEVQKNIQYF.

A few counts support this clone. The chain has TRBV3-1 (or the pseudogene TRBV3-2) and TRBJ1-4, with a tentative D call TRBD1 (5 bases). The V end was cut by 5 bases, the J end by 8 bases, with 12 bases between. Looked up from germline, CDR1 is LGHDT and CDR2 is YNNKEL (reference sequence). The length of the CDR3 is 13 residues. The CDR3 DNA reads as TGTGCCAGCAGCTTCAGGGTTGGGGAAAAACTGTTTTTT. Protein: CASSFRVGEKLFF.

The rearrangement uses TRBV28 and TRBJ1-1, with TRBD1 matching 12 bases. J was trimmed by 1 base and V by 5 bases; bases with no gene match: 8. The germline V gene has CDR1 MDHEN and CDR2 SYDVKM. The length of the CDR3 is 17 residues. DNA of the CDR3: TGTGCCAGCAGTAATCGGGACAGGGGGCTCAGGAACACTGAAGCTTTCTTT. Amino acids: CASSNRDRGLRNTEAFF.

This clone was counted once. The CDR3 reads CAKETSGANVLTF. The DNA of the CDR3 is TGTGCCAAAGAGACAAGTGGGGCCAACGTCCTGACTTTC. This chain connects TRBV2 to TRBJ2-6; no definite D call. Trimming took 10 bases from V and 3 from J, leaving 10 bases between them. Germline-derived CDR1 and CDR2 are SNHLY and FYNNEI. This CDR3 has 13 amino acids.

V and J are TRBV6-4 and TRBJ1-6, with 9 bases aligning to TRBD1. Trimming at V came to 2 bases and at J to 10 bases, leaving 6 bases not matched to a gene. There are 15 residues in the CDR3. Germline V gives CDR1 MRHNA, CDR2 SNTAGT. This CDR3 reads CASSDEGTGRSPLHF. CDR3 DNA sequence: TGTGCCAGCAGTGACGAGGGGACAGGGAGATCACCCCTCCACTTT.

The chain couples TRBV11-2 to TRBJ2-1; 7 bases map to TRBD2. The V gene's germline CDR1 is SGHAT and CDR2 FQNNGV. The V and J ends lost 0 bases and 9 bases, in that order; junction bases with no gene match: 8. The CDR3 loop spans 15 amino acids. The CDR3 loop reads CASSLDKWTRGEQFF. The CDR3 nucleotides read TGTGCCAGCAGCTTAGATAAGTGGACTAGGGGTGAGCAGTTCTTC.